This T cell receptor beta chain emerged from a study of T-cell reconstitution after alpha-beta-depleted transplantation in children. This clonotype was detected a few times. The germline V and J ends were trimmed by 1 base and 3 bases, with 9 bases remaining between them. The CDR3 spans 14 residues. The germline V gene encodes CDR1 SEHNR and CDR2 FQNEAQ (reference sequence). Preparation of the TCRbeta library used unique molecular identifiers. One entry per CDR3 protein results from TCRdb running MiXCR on the PCR reads. Of hundreds of thousands of distinct CDR3 sequences listed, over 15% are singletons.

The chain joins TRBV7-9 to TRBJ2-5; weak D call: TRBD1 (6 bases). This clonotype was sampled from a human donor who donated a stem cell graft to a child with acute myeloid leukemia. Sample: PBMCs from the stem cell graft donor, taken from the stem cell graft. CDR3 sequence (DNA): TGTGCCAGCAGCTTAGAGGCAGGGGAAGAGACCCAGTACTTC. This sequence encodes CASSLEAGEETQYF.